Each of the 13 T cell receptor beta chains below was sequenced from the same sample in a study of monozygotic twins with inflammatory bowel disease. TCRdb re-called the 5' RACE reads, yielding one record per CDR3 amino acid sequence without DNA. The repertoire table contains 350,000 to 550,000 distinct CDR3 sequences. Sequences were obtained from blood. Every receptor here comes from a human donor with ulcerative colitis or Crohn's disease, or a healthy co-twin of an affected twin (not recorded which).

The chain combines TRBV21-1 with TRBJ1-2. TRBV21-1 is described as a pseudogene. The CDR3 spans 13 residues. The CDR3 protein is CASSKKGYDRYTF.

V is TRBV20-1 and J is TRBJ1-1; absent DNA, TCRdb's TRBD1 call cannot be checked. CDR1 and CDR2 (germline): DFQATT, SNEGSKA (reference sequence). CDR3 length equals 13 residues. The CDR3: CSAGRSGGTEAFF.

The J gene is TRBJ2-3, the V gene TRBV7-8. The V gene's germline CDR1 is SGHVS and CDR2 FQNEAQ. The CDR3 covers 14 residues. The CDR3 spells CASSFPTARDTQYF.

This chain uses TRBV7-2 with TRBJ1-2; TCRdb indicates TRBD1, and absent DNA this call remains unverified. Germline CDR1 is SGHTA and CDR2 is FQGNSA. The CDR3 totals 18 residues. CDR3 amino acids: CASSLVRVDRTTNYGYTF.

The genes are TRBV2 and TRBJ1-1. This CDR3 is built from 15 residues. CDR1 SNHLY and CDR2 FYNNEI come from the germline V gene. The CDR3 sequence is CASREEGLMNTEAFF. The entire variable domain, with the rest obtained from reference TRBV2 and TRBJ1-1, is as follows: EPEVTQTPSHQVTQMGQEVILRCVPISNHLYFYWYRQILGQKVEFLVSFYNNEISEKSEIFDDQFSVERPDGSNFTLKIRSTKLEDSAMYFCASREEGLMNTEAFFGQGTRLTVV.

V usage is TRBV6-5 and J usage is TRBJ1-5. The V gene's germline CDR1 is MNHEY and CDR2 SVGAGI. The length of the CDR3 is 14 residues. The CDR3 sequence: CASSYSAENQPQHF.

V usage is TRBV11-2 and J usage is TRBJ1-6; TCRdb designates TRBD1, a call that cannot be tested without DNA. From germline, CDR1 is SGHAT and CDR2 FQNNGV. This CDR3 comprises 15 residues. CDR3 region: CASSSTGEWNSPLHF.

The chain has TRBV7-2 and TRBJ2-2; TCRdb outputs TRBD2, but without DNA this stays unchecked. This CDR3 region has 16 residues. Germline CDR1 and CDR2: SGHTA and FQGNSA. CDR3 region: CASSLVAGLAAGELFF. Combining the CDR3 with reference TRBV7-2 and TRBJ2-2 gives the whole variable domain GAGVSQSPSNKVTEKGKDVELRCDPISGHTALYWYRQSLGQGLEFLIYFQGNSAPDKSGLPSDRFSAERTGGSVSTLTIQRTQQEDSAVYLCASSLVAGLAAGELFFGEGSRLTVL.

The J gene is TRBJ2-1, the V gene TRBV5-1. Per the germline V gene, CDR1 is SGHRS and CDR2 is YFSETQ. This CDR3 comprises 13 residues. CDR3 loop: CASSFGTVNEQFF.

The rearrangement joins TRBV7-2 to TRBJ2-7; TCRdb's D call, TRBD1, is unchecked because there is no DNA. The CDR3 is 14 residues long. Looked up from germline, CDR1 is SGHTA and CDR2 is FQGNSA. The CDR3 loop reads CASSFGLIRDEQYF. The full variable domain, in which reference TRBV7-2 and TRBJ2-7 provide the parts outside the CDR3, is GAGVSQSPSNKVTEKGKDVELRCDPISGHTALYWYRQSLGQGLEFLIYFQGNSAPDKSGLPSDRFSAERTGGSVSTLTIQRTQQEDSAVYLCASSFGLIRDEQYFGPGTRLTVT.

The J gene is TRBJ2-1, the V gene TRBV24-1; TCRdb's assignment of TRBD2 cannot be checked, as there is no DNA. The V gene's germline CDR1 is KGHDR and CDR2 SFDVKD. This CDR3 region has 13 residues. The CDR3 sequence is CATRTSGSNEQFF.

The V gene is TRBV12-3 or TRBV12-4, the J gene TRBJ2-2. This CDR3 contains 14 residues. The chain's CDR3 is CASSFGMNTGELFF.

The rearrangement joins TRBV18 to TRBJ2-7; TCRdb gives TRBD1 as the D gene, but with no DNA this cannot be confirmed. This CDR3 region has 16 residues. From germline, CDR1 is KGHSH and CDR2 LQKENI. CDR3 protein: CASSPQRSQTLHEQYF.